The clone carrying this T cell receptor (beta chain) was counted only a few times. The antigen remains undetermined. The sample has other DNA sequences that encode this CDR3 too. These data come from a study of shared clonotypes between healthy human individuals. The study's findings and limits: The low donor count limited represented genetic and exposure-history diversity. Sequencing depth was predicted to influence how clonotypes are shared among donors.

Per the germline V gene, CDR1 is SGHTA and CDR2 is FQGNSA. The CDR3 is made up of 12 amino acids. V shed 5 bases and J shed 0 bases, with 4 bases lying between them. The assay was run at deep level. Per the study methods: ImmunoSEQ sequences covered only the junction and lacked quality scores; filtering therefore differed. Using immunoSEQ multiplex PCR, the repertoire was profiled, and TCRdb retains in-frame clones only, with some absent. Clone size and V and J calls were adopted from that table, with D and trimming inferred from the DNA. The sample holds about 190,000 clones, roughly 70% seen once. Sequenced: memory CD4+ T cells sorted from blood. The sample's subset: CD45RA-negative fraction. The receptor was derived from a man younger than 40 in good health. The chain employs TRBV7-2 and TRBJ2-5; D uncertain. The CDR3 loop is CASSRYQETQYF. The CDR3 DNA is TGTGCCAGCAGCCGGTACCAAGAGACCCAGTACTTC. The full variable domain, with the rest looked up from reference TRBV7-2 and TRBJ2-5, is GAGVSQSPSNKVTEKGKDVELRCDPISGHTALYWYRQSLGQGLEFLIYFQGNSAPDKSGLPSDRFSAERTGGSVSTLTIQRTQQEDSAVYLCASSRYQETQYFGPGTRLLVL.